This T cell receptor beta chain was obtained from a study of blood T cell repertoires in COVID-19. Germline CDR1 is MNHEY and CDR2 is SMNVEV (reference sequence). The V and J ends lost 5 bases and 5 bases, in that order; junction bases with no gene match: 9. CDR3 length equals 15 residues. Method: immunoSEQ multiplex PCR; TCRdb's copy keeps in-frame clones and lacks some. This table has about 260,000 clones, around 90% appearing once. The material sequenced was PBMCs or T cells enriched from blood (not recorded which). The chain employs TRBV27 and TRBJ2-1; TRBD2 agrees at 7 bases. This TCR was recovered from a woman younger than 45 with acute COVID-19. For the CDR3, the DNA is TGTGCCAGCAGTCCCGGTAGCGGGTGGGACAATGAGCAGTTCTTC. It specifies CASSPGSGWDNEQFF.